This TCR beta chain was identified during a study of neurological immune-mediated disorders. Study outcomes and limitations: The study found no CDR3 amino acid sequences shared by expanded clones across subjects, suggesting private repertoires in all groups.

TCRdb reprocessed the 5' RACE reads with MiXCR, giving one entry per CDR3 protein. The data contain approximately 80,000 distinct CDR3 sequences, 3.5% to 5.5% of them singletons. Time point given: longitudinal time-point 3. A word on this clonotype: The antigen is undetermined.

Germline lookup yields CDR1 MNHNS and CDR2 SASEGT. The germline V and J ends were trimmed by 4 bases and 3 bases, with 13 bases remaining between them. There are 14 residues in the CDR3. The TCR comes from a woman aged 60-70 years with multiple sclerosis. The rearrangement joins TRBV6-1 to TRBJ2-7; D is unresolved. The sequenced sample was PBMCs. CDR3 DNA sequence: TGTGCCAGCAGTGTTATACAAGATTTCTACGAGCAGTACTTC. Encoded protein: CASSVIQDFYEQYF.